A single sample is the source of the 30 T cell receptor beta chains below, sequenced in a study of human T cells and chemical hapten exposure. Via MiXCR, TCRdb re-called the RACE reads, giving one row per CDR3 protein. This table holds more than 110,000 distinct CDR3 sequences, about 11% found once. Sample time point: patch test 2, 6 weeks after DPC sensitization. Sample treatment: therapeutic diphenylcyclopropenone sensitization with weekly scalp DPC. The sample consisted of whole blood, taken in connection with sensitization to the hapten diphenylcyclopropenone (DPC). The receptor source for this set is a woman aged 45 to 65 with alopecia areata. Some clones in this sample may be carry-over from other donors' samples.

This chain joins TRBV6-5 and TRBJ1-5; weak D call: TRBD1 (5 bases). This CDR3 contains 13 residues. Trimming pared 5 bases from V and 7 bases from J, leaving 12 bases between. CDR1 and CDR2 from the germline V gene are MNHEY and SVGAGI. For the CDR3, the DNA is TGTGCCAGCAGTCAGGGACGGGCACAGCCCCAGCATTTT. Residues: CASSQGRAQPQHF.

CDR3 region: CASGEVGEQYF. CDR3 nucleotides: TGCGCCAGCGGAGAAGTGGGGGAGCAGTACTTC. The rearrangement uses TRBV5-1 and TRBJ2-7, with no clear D. CDR1 is SGHRS, CDR2 YFSETQ, per germline. CDR3 length: 11 residues. V lost 7 bases and J lost 7, with 12 bases in between. The full variable domain, rest sourced from reference TRBV5-1 and TRBJ2-7, is KAGVTQTPRYLIKTRGQQVTLSCSPISGHRSVSWYQQTPGQGLQFLFEYFSETQRNKGNFPGRFSGRQFSNSRSEMNVSTLELGDSALYLCASGEVGEQYFGPGTRLTVT.

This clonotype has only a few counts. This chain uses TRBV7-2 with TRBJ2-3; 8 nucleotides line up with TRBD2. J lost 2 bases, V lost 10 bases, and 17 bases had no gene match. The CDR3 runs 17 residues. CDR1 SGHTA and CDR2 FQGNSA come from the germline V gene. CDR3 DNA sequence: TGTGCCACGGCTCACGGGACTAGTCTGCTACACACAGATACGCAGTATTTT. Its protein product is CATAHGTSLLHTDTQYF.

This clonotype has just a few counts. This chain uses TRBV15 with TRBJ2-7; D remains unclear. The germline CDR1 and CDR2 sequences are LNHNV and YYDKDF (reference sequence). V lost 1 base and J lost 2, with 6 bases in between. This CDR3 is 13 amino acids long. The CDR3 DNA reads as TGTGCCACCAGCAGAGGGGCCACCTACGAGCAGTACTTC. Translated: CATSRGATYEQYF.

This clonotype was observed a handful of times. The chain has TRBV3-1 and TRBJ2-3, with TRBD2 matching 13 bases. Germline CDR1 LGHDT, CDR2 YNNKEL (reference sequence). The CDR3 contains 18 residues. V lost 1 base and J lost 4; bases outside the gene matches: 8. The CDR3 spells CASSQAPGLAGVSDTQYF. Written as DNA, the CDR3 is TGTGCCAGCAGCCAAGCTCCCGGACTAGCGGGAGTCTCAGATACGCAGTATTTT.

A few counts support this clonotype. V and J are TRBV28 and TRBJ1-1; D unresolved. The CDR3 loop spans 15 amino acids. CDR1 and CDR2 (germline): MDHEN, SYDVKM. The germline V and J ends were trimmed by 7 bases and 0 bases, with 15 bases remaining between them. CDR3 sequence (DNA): TGTGCCAGCAACGCTCCAGGCCAAATGAACACTGAAGCTTTCTTT. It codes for CASNAPGQMNTEAFF.

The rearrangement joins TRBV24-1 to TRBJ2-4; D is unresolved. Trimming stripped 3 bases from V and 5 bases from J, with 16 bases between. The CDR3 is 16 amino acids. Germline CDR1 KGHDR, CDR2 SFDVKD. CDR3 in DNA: TGTGCCACCAGTGATCCCGCCTTGGGGTCCGAAAACATTCAGTACTTC. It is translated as CATSDPALGSENIQYF.

DNA for the CDR3: TGTGCCAGCAGCCCACGGACGACTTATAATTCACCCCTCCACTTT. Translated: CASSPRTTYNSPLHF. This chain uses TRBV3-1 with TRBJ1-6; D ambiguous. CDR1 is LGHDT and CDR2 is YNNKEL in the germline V gene (reference sequence). V gave up 4 bases and J gave up 4 bases, with 11 bases separating them. The CDR3 is 15 amino acids.

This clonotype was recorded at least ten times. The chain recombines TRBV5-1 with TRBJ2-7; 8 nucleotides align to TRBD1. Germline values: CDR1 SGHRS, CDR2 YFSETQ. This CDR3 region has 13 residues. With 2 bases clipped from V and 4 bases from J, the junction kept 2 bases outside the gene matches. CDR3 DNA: TGCGCCAGCAGCTTAAACAGGGGGTACGAGCAGTACTTC. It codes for CASSLNRGYEQYF.

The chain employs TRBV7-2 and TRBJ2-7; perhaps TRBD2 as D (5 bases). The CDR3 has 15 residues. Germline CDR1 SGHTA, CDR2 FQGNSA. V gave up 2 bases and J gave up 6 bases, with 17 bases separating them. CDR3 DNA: TGTGCCAGCAGCTTAAACCCCCCCCCGGGGAGCGAGCAGTACTTC. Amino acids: CASSLNPPPGSEQYF.

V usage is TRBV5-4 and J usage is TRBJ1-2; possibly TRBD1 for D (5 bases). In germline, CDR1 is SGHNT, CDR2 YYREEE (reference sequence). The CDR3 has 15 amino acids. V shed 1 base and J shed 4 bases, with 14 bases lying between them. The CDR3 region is CASSLSQQGTYGYTF. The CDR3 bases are TGTGCCAGCAGCTTGTCACAGCAGGGAACCTATGGCTACACCTTC.

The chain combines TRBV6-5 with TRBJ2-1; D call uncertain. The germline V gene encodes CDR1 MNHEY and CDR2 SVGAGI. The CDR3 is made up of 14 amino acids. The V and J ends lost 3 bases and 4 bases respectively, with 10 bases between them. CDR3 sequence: CASSYSSEYNEQFF. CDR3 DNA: TGTGCCAGCAGTTATAGTTCGGAGTACAATGAGCAGTTCTTC.

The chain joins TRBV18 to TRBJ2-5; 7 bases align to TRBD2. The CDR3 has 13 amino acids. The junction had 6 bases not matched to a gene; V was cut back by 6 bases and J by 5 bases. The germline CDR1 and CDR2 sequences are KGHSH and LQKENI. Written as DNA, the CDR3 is TGTGCCAGCTCCTCAGGACTAGGGGAGACCCAGTACTTC. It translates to CASSSGLGETQYF.

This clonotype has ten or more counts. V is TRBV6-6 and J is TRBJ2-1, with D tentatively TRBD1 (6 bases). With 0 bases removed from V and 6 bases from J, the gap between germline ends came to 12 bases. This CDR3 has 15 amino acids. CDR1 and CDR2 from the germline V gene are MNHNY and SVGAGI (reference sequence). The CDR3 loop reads CASSYSVQGPNEQFF. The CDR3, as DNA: TGTGCCAGCAGTTACTCTGTACAGGGCCCCAATGAGCAGTTCTTC.

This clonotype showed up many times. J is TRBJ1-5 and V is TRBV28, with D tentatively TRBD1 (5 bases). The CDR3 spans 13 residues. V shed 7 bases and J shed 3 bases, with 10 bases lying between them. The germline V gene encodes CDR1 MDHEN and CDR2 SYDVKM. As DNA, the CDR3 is TGTGCCAGCACCACAGGTTACAATCAGCCCCAGCATTTT. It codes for CASTTGYNQPQHF.

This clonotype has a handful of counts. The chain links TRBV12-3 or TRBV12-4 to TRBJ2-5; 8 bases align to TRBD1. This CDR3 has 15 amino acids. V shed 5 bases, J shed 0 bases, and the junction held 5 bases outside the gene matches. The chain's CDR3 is CASSANRGYQETQYF. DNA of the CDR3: TGTGCCAGCAGTGCAAACAGGGGGTACCAAGAGACCCAGTACTTC.

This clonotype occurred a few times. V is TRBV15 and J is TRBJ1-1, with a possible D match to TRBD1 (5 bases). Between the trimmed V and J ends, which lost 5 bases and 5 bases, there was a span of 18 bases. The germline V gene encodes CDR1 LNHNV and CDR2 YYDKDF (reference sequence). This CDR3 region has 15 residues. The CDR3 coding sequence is TGTGCCACCAGCGGAGTGACCCAGGGTAGAACTGAAGCTTTCTTT. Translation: CATSGVTQGRTEAFF.

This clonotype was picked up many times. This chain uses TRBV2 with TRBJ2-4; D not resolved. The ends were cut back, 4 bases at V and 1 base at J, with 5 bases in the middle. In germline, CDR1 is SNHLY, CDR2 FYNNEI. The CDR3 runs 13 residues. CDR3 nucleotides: TGTGCCAGCAGTGCGAGGGCCAAAAACATTCAGTACTTC. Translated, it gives CASSARAKNIQYF. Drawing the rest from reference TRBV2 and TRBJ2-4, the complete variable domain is EPEVTQTPSHQVTQMGQEVILRCVPISNHLYFYWYRQILGQKVEFLVSFYNNEISEKSEIFDDQFSVERPDGSNFTLKIRSTKLEDSAMYFCASSARAKNIQYFGAGTRLSVL.

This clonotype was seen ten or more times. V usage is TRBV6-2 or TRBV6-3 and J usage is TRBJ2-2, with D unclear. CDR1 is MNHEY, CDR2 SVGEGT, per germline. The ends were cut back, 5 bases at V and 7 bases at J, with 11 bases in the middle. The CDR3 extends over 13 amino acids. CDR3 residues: CASSTPPGGELFF. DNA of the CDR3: TGTGCCAGCAGTACCCCTCCCGGCGGGGAGCTGTTTTTT.

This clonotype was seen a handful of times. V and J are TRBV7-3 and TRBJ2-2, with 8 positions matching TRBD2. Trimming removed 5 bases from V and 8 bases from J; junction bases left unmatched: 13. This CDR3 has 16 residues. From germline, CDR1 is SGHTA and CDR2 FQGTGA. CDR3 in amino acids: CASSAYAGLAGGELFF. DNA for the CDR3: TGTGCCAGCAGCGCCTACGCAGGACTAGCCGGAGGGGAGCTGTTTTTT. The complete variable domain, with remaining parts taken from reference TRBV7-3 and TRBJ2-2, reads GAGVSQTPSNKVTEKGKYVELRCDPISGHTALYWYRQSLGQGPEFLIYFQGTGAADDSGLPNDRFFAVRPEGSVSTLKIQRTERGDSAVYLCASSAYAGLAGGELFFGEGSRLTVL.

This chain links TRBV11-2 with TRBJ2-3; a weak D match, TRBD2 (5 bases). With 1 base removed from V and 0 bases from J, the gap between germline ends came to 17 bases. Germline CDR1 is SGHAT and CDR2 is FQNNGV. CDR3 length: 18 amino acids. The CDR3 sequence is CASSLASLPGRSTDTQYF. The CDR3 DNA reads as TGTGCCAGCAGCTTAGCTAGCCTACCAGGTCGGAGCACAGATACGCAGTATTTT.

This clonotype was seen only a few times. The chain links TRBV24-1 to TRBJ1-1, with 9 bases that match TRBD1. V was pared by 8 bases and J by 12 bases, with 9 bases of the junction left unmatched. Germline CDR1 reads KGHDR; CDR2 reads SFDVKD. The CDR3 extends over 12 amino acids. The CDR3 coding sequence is TGTGCCACCAATGGGAGGGGGACAGGGACTTTCTTT. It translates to CATNGRGTGTFF.

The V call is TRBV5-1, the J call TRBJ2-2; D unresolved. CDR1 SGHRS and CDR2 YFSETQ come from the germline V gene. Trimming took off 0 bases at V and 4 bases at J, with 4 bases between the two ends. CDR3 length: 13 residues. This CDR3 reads CASSLEGTGELFF. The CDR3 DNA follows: TGCGCCAGCAGCTTGGAGGGCACCGGGGAGCTGTTTTTT.

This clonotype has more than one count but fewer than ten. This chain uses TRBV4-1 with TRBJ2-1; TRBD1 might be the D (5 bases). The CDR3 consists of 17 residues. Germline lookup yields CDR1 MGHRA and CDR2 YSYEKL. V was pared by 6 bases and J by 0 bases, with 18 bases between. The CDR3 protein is CASSPRGASSSYNEQFF. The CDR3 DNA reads TGCGCCAGCAGTCCCCGTGGGGCTTCAAGCTCCTACAATGAGCAGTTCTTC.

The CDR3 spells CSAQHTSGRKTDTQYF. The DNA for the CDR3 is TGCAGTGCTCAACATACTAGCGGGAGAAAAACAGATACGCAGTATTTT. The rearrangement joins TRBV20-1 to TRBJ2-3, with TRBD2 matching 11 bases. This CDR3 has 16 residues. Trimming cost V 5 bases and J 3 bases; bases outside gene matches: 10. Germline CDR1 and CDR2: DFQATT and SNEGSKA (reference sequence).

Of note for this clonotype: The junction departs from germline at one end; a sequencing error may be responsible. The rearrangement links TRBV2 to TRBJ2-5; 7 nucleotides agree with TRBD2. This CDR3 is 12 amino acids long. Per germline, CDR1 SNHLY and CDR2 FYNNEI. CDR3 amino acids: CTSGAAGETQYF. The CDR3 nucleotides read TGTACCAGCGGTGCAGCGGGGGAGACCCAGTACTTC.

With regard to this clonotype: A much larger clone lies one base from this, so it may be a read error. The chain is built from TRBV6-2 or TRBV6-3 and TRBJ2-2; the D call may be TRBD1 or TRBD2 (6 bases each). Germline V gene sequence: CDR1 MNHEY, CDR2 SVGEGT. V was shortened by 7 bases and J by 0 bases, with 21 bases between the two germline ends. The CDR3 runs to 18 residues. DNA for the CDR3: TGTGCCAGCACTCGACAGGTGCGGGGTAATGCGAACACCGGGGAGCTGTTTTTT. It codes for CASTRQVRGNANTGELFF.

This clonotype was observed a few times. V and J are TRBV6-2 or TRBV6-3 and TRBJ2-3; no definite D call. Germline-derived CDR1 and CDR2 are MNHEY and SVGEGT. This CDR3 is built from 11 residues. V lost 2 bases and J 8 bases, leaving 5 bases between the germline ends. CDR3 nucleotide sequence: TGTGCCAGCAGTTACAAGCTTACGCAGTATTTT. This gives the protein CASSYKLTQYF.

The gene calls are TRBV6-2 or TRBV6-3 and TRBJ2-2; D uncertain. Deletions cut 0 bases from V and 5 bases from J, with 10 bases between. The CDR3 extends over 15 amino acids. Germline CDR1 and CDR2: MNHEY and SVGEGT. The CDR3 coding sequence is TGTGCCAGCAGTTACTCGATTCGCCGGACCGGGGAGCTGTTTTTT. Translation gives CASSYSIRRTGELFF.

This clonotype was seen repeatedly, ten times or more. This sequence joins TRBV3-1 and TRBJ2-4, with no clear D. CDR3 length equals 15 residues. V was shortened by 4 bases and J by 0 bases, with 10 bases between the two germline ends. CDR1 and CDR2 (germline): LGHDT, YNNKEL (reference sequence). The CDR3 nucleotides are TGTGCCAGCAGCCTCGCGGCGTTAGCCAAAAACATTCAGTACTTC. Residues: CASSLAALAKNIQYF.